There are a few counts of the clone carrying this T cell receptor (beta chain). Its antigen is undetermined. The CDR3 is 15 amino acids. Trimming removed 6 bases from V and 0 bases from J; junction bases left unmatched: 4. The germline V gene encodes CDR1 KGHSH and CDR2 LQKENI. The data derive from a study of beta chain features in type 1 diabetes. Expressed TCRB transcripts were sequenced after all isolated RNA was converted to cDNA. Measured with immunoSEQ multiplex PCR; TCRdb has only the in-frame clones, and not every one. The sample holds hundreds of thousands of clones; about 14% are singletons and the top ten take approximately 0.087%. Regarding the study as a whole: High-TCR-expressing cells could be over-represented by cDNA sequencing. The similarity of naive, central memory and Treg TCRB repertoires appeared greater among patients than among healthy donors. Shortening of TCRB CDR3s, moderate but significant, appeared in all four CD4+ subsets of Type 1 diabetes patients.

The source of this sequence is a man aged 18 to 35 in good health. The chain carries TRBV18 and TRBJ1-2, with 10 bases lining up with TRBD1. The sequencing input was naive CD4+ T cells from blood. The CDR3 DNA follows: TGTGCCAGCTCCCAGGGACAGGGGACTAACTATGGCTACACCTTC. Its translation is CASSQGQGTNYGYTF.